The 7 T cell receptor beta chains below all came from one sample that was sequenced in a study of cytomegalovirus exposure and HLA in healthy donors. Repertoires were generated with immunoSEQ multiplex PCR, while TCRdb's copy carries only in-frame clones and drops some. Altogether about 140,000 clones are present, roughly nine tenths being singletons, with the ten largest covering less than 3%. The specimen sequenced was PBMCs. The source is a man between 18 and 29 years old in good health and CMV-seronegative.

This chain connects TRBV7-9 to TRBJ1-2; the D gene is possibly TRBD1 (5 bases). From germline, CDR1 is SEHNR and CDR2 FQNEAQ (reference sequence). The CDR3 is 14 residues long. V was shortened by 3 bases and J by 5 bases, with 13 bases between the two germline ends. As DNA, the CDR3 is TGTGCCAGCAGCTTCTCGGGGGAGTCGTATGGCTACACCTTC. Its translation is CASSFSGESYGYTF.

The V and J genes are TRBV7-9 and TRBJ2-1, with no clear D. The CDR3 consists of 16 residues. The V gene's germline CDR1 is SEHNR and CDR2 FQNEAQ (reference sequence). V lost 5 bases and J lost 4, with 18 bases in between. The CDR3 DNA follows: TGTGCCAGCAGCCTATTAGCTCGGAGTGGGTACAATGAGCAGTTCTTC. It specifies CASSLLARSGYNEQFF.

This clone was seen a handful of times. V is TRBV28 and J is TRBJ2-7; a possible D gene is TRBD1 (6 bases). Germline CDR1 MDHEN, CDR2 SYDVKM. The CDR3 is 14 amino acids. The ends were cut back, 2 bases at V and 4 bases at J, with 12 bases in the middle. CDR3 protein: CASSLRQGRYEQYF. In DNA, the CDR3 is TGTGCCAGCAGTTTACGCCAGGGGCGATACGAGCAGTACTTC.

J is TRBJ2-5 and V is TRBV7-9, with D perhaps TRBD2 (5 bases). In germline, CDR1 is SEHNR, CDR2 FQNEAQ (reference sequence). The CDR3 length is 14 residues. The germline V and J ends were trimmed by 1 base and 3 bases, with 9 bases remaining between them. Here the CDR3 DNA reads TGTGCCAGCAGCTTAGTTACGGGGAAAGAGACCCAGTACTTC. Protein sequence: CASSLVTGKETQYF.

The CDR3 DNA sequence: TGTGCCAGCAGTGACGGGAATTTCGGCTCACCCCTCCACTTT. Amino acid sequence: CASSDGNFGSPLHF. The rearrangement joins TRBV6-1 to TRBJ1-6; no clear D. Per germline, CDR1 MNHNS and CDR2 SASEGT. This CDR3 spans 14 amino acids. V gave up 3 bases and J gave up 10 bases, with 13 bases separating them.

The rearrangement joins TRBV2 to TRBJ1-5; D remains unclear. The CDR3 runs to 14 residues. CDR1 and CDR2 from the germline V gene are SNHLY and FYNNEI. V was shortened by 6 bases and J by 6 bases, with 15 bases between the two germline ends. This CDR3 is CASSPDPAGQPQHF. The CDR3 coding sequence is TGTGCCAGCAGCCCGGACCCGGCGGGTCAGCCCCAGCATTTT.

There are a few counts of this clone. The chain uses TRBV19 and TRBJ1-2, with no clear D. The CDR3 length is 16 residues. V lost 3 bases to trimming and J lost 3 bases, with 17 bases between them. CDR1 is LNHDA and CDR2 is SQIVND in the germline V gene (reference sequence). The CDR3 coding sequence is TGTGCCAGTAGTATCTCGCAGGCCTGGCGGGACTATGGCTACACCTTC. Protein product: CASSISQAWRDYGYTF.